The 21 T cell receptor beta chains presented below share a single source sample, sequenced in a study of cytomegalovirus exposure and HLA in healthy donors. Primers for the PCR totalled 60 Vbeta and 13 Jbeta. TCRdb keeps only in-frame clones here, not all; method: immunoSEQ multiplex PCR. The table has about 100,000 clones, under 80% seen once; the top ten hold roughly 7%. The specimen sequenced was PBMCs. The receptor source for this set is a middle-aged man in good health and CMV-seropositive.

The CDR3 nucleotides are TGCGCCAGCAGCCTGGACAGGGGCGAAGAGACCCAGTACTTC. Amino acid sequence: CASSLDRGEETQYF. The chain joins TRBV5-1 to TRBJ2-5; 9 bases line up with TRBD1. The trim removed 4 bases at V and 3 bases at J, leaving 4 bases unmatched. This CDR3 has 14 amino acids. The germline V gene has CDR1 SGHRS and CDR2 YFSETQ. The variable domain in full, with the rest retrieved from reference TRBV5-1 and TRBJ2-5, is KAGVTQTPRYLIKTRGQQVTLSCSPISGHRSVSWYQQTPGQGLQFLFEYFSETQRNKGNFPGRFSGRQFSNSRSEMNVSTLELGDSALYLCASSLDRGEETQYFGPGTRLLVL.

Only a few counts were recorded for this clone. J is TRBJ1-1 and V is TRBV4-2; TRBD1 agrees at 10 bases. Germline CDR1 and CDR2: LGHNA and YNFKEQ. This CDR3 is built from 16 residues. The ends lost 0 bases at V and 7 bases at J; junction bases unmatched: 8. CDR3: CASSQEPPDRGGEAFF. The DNA for the CDR3 is TGTGCCAGCAGCCAAGAACCCCCGGACAGGGGGGGTGAAGCTTTCTTT.

The chain joins TRBV6-5 to TRBJ2-1; 9 nucleotides match TRBD2. The V segment lost 9 bases and the J segment 3 bases; nucleotides outside the gene matches: 3. In germline, CDR1 is MNHEY, CDR2 SVGAGI. The CDR3 runs 13 residues. This CDR3 reads CASPSGDYNEQFF. CDR3 DNA sequence: TGTGCCAGTCCTAGCGGGGACTACAATGAGCAGTTCTTC.

The J gene is TRBJ2-1, the V gene TRBV10-2; TRBD1 matches 7 bases. This CDR3 is 13 amino acids long. Germline CDR1 and CDR2: WSHSY and SAAADI. V was clipped by 8 bases and J by 4 bases; unmatched bases: 5. CDR3 nucleotides: TGCGCCAGCGCCGGGACAGCTTACAATGAGCAGTTCTTC. Amino acids: CASAGTAYNEQFF.

V and J are TRBV27 and TRBJ1-6; no clear D. This CDR3 spans 13 amino acids. V was cut by 4 bases and J by 9 bases, with 10 bases left in between. The V gene's germline CDR1 is MNHEY and CDR2 SMNVEV (reference sequence). As DNA, the CDR3 is TGTGCCAGCAGTTACCAGGAGGCTTCACCCCTCCACTTT. This translates into CASSYQEASPLHF.

The chain is built from TRBV5-1 and TRBJ2-7; 8 nucleotides align to TRBD1. The CDR3 spans 14 residues. Germline-derived CDR1 and CDR2 are SGHRS and YFSETQ. Trimming took 4 bases from V and 2 from J; bases not matched to a gene: 5. The CDR3, as DNA: TGCGCCAGCAGCCCGAGACAGGGGACCTACGAGCAGTACTTC. Amino acid sequence: CASSPRQGTYEQYF.

Many counts were recorded for this clone. The rearrangement links TRBV4-3 to TRBJ1-1; perhaps TRBD1 as D (5 bases). The CDR3 sequence is 14 residues long. V lost 7 bases and J lost 0, with 12 bases in between. Germline CDR1 and CDR2: LGHNA and YSLEER. CDR3 in amino acids: CASTQTEMNTEAFF. CDR3 coding DNA: TGCGCCAGCACCCAGACAGAAATGAACACTGAAGCTTTCTTT.

This clone appeared once. This sequence joins TRBV6-5 and TRBJ2-7, with TRBD2 matching over 8 bases. The CDR3 totals 14 residues. Trimming cost V 6 bases and J 2 bases; bases outside gene matches: 6. From germline, CDR1 is MNHEY and CDR2 SVGAGI. CDR3 sequence: CASSPAGEAYEQYF. In DNA, the CDR3 is TGTGCCAGCAGCCCAGCGGGGGAGGCCTACGAGCAGTACTTC.

Regarding this clone: One end of the junction does not line up with germline, which may come from a read error. V is TRBV7-9 and J is TRBJ2-5, with TRBD1 matching 9 bases. Germline V gives CDR1 SEHNR, CDR2 FQNEAQ (reference sequence). This CDR3 is built from 15 residues. DNA for the CDR3: TGTTCCAGCAGCTTGGGACAGGGCTCCCAAGAGACCCAGTACTTC. It specifies CSSSLGQGSQETQYF.

This chain uses TRBV25-1 with TRBJ1-3; 11 bases are a match to TRBD1. Trimming cost V 5 bases and J 4 bases; bases outside gene matches: 10. The CDR3 sequence is 17 residues long. The germline gives CDR1 MGHDK, CDR2 SYGVNS. The CDR3 DNA follows: TGTGCCAGCAGTCCCAACCTGGGACAGGGGGAAGGAAACACCATATATTTT. Encoded protein: CASSPNLGQGEGNTIYF.

The V and J genes are TRBV10-3 and TRBJ1-1; the D gene is possibly TRBD1 (5 bases). Germline assignment: CDR1 ENHRY and CDR2 SYGVKD. The CDR3 has 13 residues. The V end was cut by 5 bases, the J end by 1 base, with 8 bases between. The CDR3 sequence: CAISTTGNTEAFF. DNA of the CDR3: TGTGCCATCAGTACAACAGGGAACACTGAAGCTTTCTTT.

The sample holds a few counts of this clone. The chain couples TRBV28 to TRBJ1-2; TRBD1 matches at 12 bases. The length of the CDR3 is 15 residues. CDR1 and CDR2 (germline): MDHEN, SYDVKM. V lost 4 bases, J lost 7 bases, and 7 bases stayed unmatched. Here the CDR3 DNA reads TGTGCCAGCAGTTCCGACGGGACAGGGGGCTCTGGCTACACCTTC. This translates into CASSSDGTGGSGYTF.

V and J are TRBV28 and TRBJ1-1, with D maybe TRBD1 (6 bases). The V end was cut by 6 bases, the J end by 1 base, with 12 bases between. The CDR3 is made up of 14 amino acids. The germline V gene has CDR1 MDHEN and CDR2 SYDVKM. CDR3 residues: CASSPRGPNTEAFF. The CDR3 nucleotides are TGTGCCAGCAGCCCCAGGGGACCGAACACTGAAGCTTTCTTT.

The chain carries TRBV9 and TRBJ2-1; TRBD2 agrees at 12 bases. V shed 0 bases, J shed 5 bases, and the junction held 0 bases outside the gene matches. The CDR3 has 15 amino acids. CDR1 is SGDLS, CDR2 YYNGEE, per germline. This CDR3 is CASSVGTSGDNEQFF. The DNA of the CDR3 is TGTGCCAGCAGCGTAGGGACTAGCGGGGACAATGAGCAGTTCTTC.

This clone has only a few counts. The J gene is TRBJ1-6, the V gene TRBV7-9, with D maybe TRBD1 (6 bases). This CDR3 has 14 residues. V lost 1 base and J 7 bases, leaving 8 bases between the germline ends. The germline V gene encodes CDR1 SEHNR and CDR2 FQNEAQ (reference sequence). CDR3 nucleotide sequence: TGTGCCAGCAGCTTAGAACAGGGAAATTCACCCCTCCACTTT. Protein sequence: CASSLEQGNSPLHF. The entire variable domain, with the rest obtained from reference TRBV7-9 and TRBJ1-6, is as follows: DTGVSQNPRHKITKRGQNVTFRCDPISEHNRLYWYRQTLGQGPEFLTYFQNEAQLEKSRLLSDRFSAERPKGSFSTLEIQRTEQGDSAMYLCASSLEQGNSPLHFGNGTRLTVT.

The chain combines TRBV6-6 with TRBJ2-5; tentative D call: TRBD2 (6 bases). The CDR3 has 14 amino acids. Germline CDR1 is MNHNY and CDR2 is SVGAGI (reference sequence). The ends were cut back, 7 bases at V and 1 base at J, with 13 bases in the middle. The CDR3: CASTSRTTQETQYF. The CDR3 DNA follows: TGTGCCAGCACCTCCCGGACTACCCAAGAGACCCAGTACTTC.

The chain is built from TRBV11-2 and TRBJ2-1, with TRBD2 as a possible D gene (5 bases). V was shortened by 8 bases and J by 12 bases, with 32 bases between the two germline ends. CDR1 is SGHAT and CDR2 is FQNNGV in the germline V gene. This CDR3 has 17 amino acids. The CDR3 DNA is TGTGCCAGCCACAGCTTAGGGATGGTATCGTGGGAGATGGGGCAGTTCTTC. It specifies CASHSLGMVSWEMGQFF.

The J gene is TRBJ2-3, the V gene TRBV27, with TRBD2 identical over 15 bases. In germline, CDR1 is MNHEY, CDR2 SMNVEV (reference sequence). V dropped 5 bases and J dropped 2; count of bases not matched to a gene: 2. The CDR3 totals 16 residues. The CDR3 is CASSGLAGGITDTQYF. The CDR3 bases are TGTGCCAGCAGTGGACTAGCGGGAGGGATCACAGATACGCAGTATTTT.

This clone was detected a few times. This chain connects TRBV4-3 to TRBJ2-2; no definite D call. Trimming cost V 0 bases and J 7 bases, with 12 bases left between them. The CDR3 consists of 15 residues. Germline values: CDR1 LGHNA, CDR2 YSLEER. DNA of the CDR3: TGCGCCAGCAGCCAAGAGAACCTCTACGTCGGGGAGCTGTTTTTT. It codes for CASSQENLYVGELFF.

The chain links TRBV6-1 to TRBJ2-5; tentative D call: TRBD2 (7 bases). V was trimmed by 1 base and J by 5 bases, leaving 17 bases between them. Germline CDR1 is MNHNS and CDR2 is SASEGT. This CDR3 comprises 16 residues. CDR3 protein: CASSEVGGGAGETQYF. The DNA of the CDR3 is TGTGCCAGCAGTGAAGTGGGTGGGGGGGCCGGGGAGACCCAGTACTTC.

The chain uses TRBV9 and TRBJ2-2; 7 bases align to TRBD2. This CDR3 has 13 amino acids. Losses at the gene ends were 0 bases for V and 7 bases for J; bases not matched to a gene: 0. The germline CDR1 and CDR2 sequences are SGDLS and YYNGEE. The CDR3 region has the DNA TGTGCCAGCAGCGTAGGGACTAGCGGGGAGCTGTTTTTT. It encodes CASSVGTSGELFF.